This T cell receptor beta chain was documented in a study of naive and memory T cell subsets. Two oligonucleotides, mixed equimolar, formed the beta constant-region primer covering TRBC1 and TRBC2. The ligated cDNA underwent four PCR rounds using SP2 and nested alpha and beta constant-region primers. TCRdb analysed the UMI-ligation and nested PCR reads with MiXCR anew, one entry per CDR3 protein. The sample shows around 29,000 distinct CDR3 sequences, less than 20% of them seen only once. Trimming left V 0 bases short and J 3 bases short, with 15 bases between. Per the germline V gene, CDR1 is MGHRA and CDR2 is YSYEKL. This CDR3 is 17 amino acids long.

V usage is TRBV4-1 and J usage is TRBJ2-4; the D gene is possibly TRBD2 (7 bases). The TCR originated in a human donor in good health. The sample comprised effector memory CD4+ T cells from blood. Subset here: effector memory, CD45RA- CD27-. The CDR3 DNA is TGCGCCAGCAGCCAAGAGTTCGGGGGGCTCGGCAAAAACATTCAGTACTTC. Its translation is CASSQEFGGLGKNIQYF.